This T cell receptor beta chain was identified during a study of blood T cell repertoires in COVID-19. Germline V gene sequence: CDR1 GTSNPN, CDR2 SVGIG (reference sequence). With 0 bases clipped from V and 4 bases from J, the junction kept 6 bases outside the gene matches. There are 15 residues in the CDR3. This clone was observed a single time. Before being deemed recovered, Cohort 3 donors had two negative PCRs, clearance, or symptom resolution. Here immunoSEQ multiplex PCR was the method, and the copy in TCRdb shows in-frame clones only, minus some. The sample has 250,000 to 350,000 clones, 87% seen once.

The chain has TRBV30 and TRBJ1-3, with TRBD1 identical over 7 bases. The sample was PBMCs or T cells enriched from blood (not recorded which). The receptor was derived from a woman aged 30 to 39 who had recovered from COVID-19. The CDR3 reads CAWSVGTVGGNTIYF. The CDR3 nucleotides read TGTGCCTGGAGTGTGGGGACAGTGGGAGGAAACACCATATATTTT. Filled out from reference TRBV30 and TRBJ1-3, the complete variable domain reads SQTIHQWPATLVQPVGSPLSLECTVEGTSNPNLYWYRQAAGRGLQLLFYSVGIGQISSEVPQNLSASRPQDRQFILSSKKLLLSDSGFYLCAWSVGTVGGNTIYFGEGSWLTVV.